This TCR beta chain was observed in a study of blood T cell repertoires in COVID-19 (dated by TCRdb to 2020 to 2021). Regarding the complete study: The collaborator samples originated in the United States, Italy and Spain and spanned the acute and convalescent phases of COVID-19. The sample metadata nearly always contained a de-identified subject ID, COVID-19 status, age in years and sex. Samples were obtained from the ongoing ImmuneRACE study (first 160 participants) and from some 1,300 subjects provided by 6 global collaborators. A freely available public database, intended as a resource for researchers studying the immune response to SARS-CoV-2, is where the repertoires were released. The dataset comprised deeply sampled blood TCRbeta repertoires from subjects exposed to, actively infected with, or recovered from COVID-19. Where HLA class I and class II types were available, the types were taken from metadata supplied by the sample provider, not from assay-based typing. The prospective study material was composed of cDNA or gDNA derived from T cells, B-cell-depleted T cells, or PBMCs. General findings and caveats noted by the study authors: The quantity of clinical and demographic metadata differed by source and by participant and was supplied without curation.

CDR1 is given as LGHDT and CDR2 as YNNKEL, both from the germline V gene (reference sequence). Clipping removes 1 base from V and 7 bases from J, with 6 as the unmatched junction base count. The CDR3 measures 14 amino acids from cysteine to phenylalanine. The read is trimmed to its CDR3 DNA, 42 bases read in frame from base 1. Worth noting for this clone: Its antigen target is currently unknown. Nothing much larger sits one base from this clone, and base qualities are not available.

One collaborating source in Seattle enrolled patients during active infection and followed them longitudinally through the course of disease. Collaborating institutions collected whole blood in K2EDTA tubes following their own protocols. For TCRbeta analysis, collaborators shipped samples as frozen whole blood, isolated PBMCs, or DNA extracted from either of those sample types. TCRbeta CDR3 regions were amplified from genomic DNA using the immunoSEQ Assay, a bias-controlled multiplex PCR. The paper's processing steps were these. Within the assay, amplification of reference gene primers was used to estimate how many nucleated cells each sample contained. To quantify the absolute abundance of each unique TCRbeta CDR3 rearrangement, sequence reads were collapsed and filtered. For each sample, productive Simpson clonality was calculated by taking the square root of Simpson's diversity index across productive rearrangements. The table was pulled from immuneACCESS by TCRdb, which kept in-frame rearrangements only. Such tables lose some clones; where checked, under half of the loss comes from unresolved V genes, and the rest has no known cause. V and J calls and clone size follow that table, whereas D and trimming were derived from the DNA. Present in this sample are roughly 400,000 clones, around 87% of which were seen just once. Jointly, the top ten make up about 2.3% of the sample.

The V and J genes are TRBV3-1 (or the pseudogene TRBV3-2) and TRBJ1-2; 7 bases in the junction line up with TRBD1. The sequence was obtained from a woman in her fifties or sixties with COVID-19, enrolled during active disease. Source material: peripheral blood. The CDR3 region: CASSQGDSLRGYTF. DNA sequence: TGTGCCAGCAGCCAAGGGGACAGCCTCCGTGGCTACACCTTC.